Presented here are 24 T cell receptor beta chains from one specimen sequenced in a study of cytomegalovirus exposure and HLA in healthy donors. The PCR employed 60 Vbeta primers together with 13 Jbeta primers. Assay used: immunoSEQ multiplex PCR; TCRdb lists only in-frame clones, some missing. The table includes around 150,000 clones, approximately 91% detected once. The sample comprised PBMCs. Receptor source: a woman aged 40-49 years in good health and CMV-seronegative.

The CDR3 region has the DNA TGTGCCAGCAGCTCGGGGGGTCAGGGAAGACTGTTTTTT. It codes for CASSSGGQGRLFF. The chain recombines TRBV7-2 with TRBJ1-4, with a tentative D call TRBD1 (5 bases). CDR1 and CDR2 from the germline V gene are SGHTA and FQGNSA. Trimming took off 4 bases at V and 13 bases at J, with 16 bases between the two ends. CDR3 size: 13 residues.

V gene TRBV7-9 combines with J gene TRBJ2-7, with 11 bases that match TRBD2. This CDR3 region has 15 residues. V lost 1 base, J lost 4 bases, and 3 bases stayed unmatched. Germline-derived CDR1 and CDR2 are SEHNR and FQNEAQ (reference sequence). The CDR3 loop is CASSLETSGSYEQYF. DNA for the CDR3: TGTGCCAGCAGCTTAGAAACTAGCGGGAGTTACGAGCAGTACTTC.

This clone is a singleton in its sample. The rearrangement links TRBV7-2 to TRBJ2-3, with 8 bases fitting TRBD1. Germline trimming cut 6 bases from V and 1 base from J; bases unmatched to any gene: 0. CDR3 length: 13 residues. Germline lookup yields CDR1 SGHTA and CDR2 FQGNSA. The CDR3 is CASRTGGTDTQYF. CDR3 coding DNA: TGTGCCAGCAGGACAGGGGGCACAGATACGCAGTATTTT.

The chain carries TRBV5-1 and TRBJ2-7, with 12 nucleotides matching TRBD1. Trimming at V came to 7 bases and at J to 6 bases, leaving 5 bases not matched to a gene. The length of the CDR3 is 13 residues. Germline CDR1 and CDR2: SGHRS and YFSETQ. CDR3 coding DNA: TGCGCCAGCCTCGGGACAGGGGGCAGCGAGCAGTACTTC. This sequence encodes CASLGTGGSEQYF.

J is TRBJ2-5 and V is TRBV5-1; 9 nucleotides agree with TRBD1. The CDR3 runs to 13 residues. Per germline, CDR1 SGHRS and CDR2 YFSETQ. The ends lost 4 bases at V and 3 bases at J; junction bases unmatched: 1. The CDR3 bases are TGCGCCAGCAGCCGGACAGGGGAAGAGACCCAGTACTTC. Amino acids: CASSRTGEETQYF.

The chain carries TRBV2 and TRBJ2-7; D possibly corresponds to TRBD2 (5 bases). Germline lookup yields CDR1 SNHLY and CDR2 FYNNEI. Between the trimmed V and J ends, which lost 6 bases and 1 base, there was a span of 16 bases. The CDR3 contains 15 residues. The chain's CDR3 is CASRREIAQSYEQYF. CDR3 bases: TGTGCCAGCAGGAGGGAGATAGCACAATCCTACGAGCAGTACTTC. Together with reference TRBV2 and TRBJ2-7, the CDR3 gives the full variable domain: EPEVTQTPSHQVTQMGQEVILRCVPISNHLYFYWYRQILGQKVEFLVSFYNNEISEKSEIFDDQFSVERPDGSNFTLKIRSTKLEDSAMYFCASRREIAQSYEQYFGPGTRLTVT.

This clone was detected only a few times. The chain combines TRBV27 with TRBJ1-2, with 7 bases identical to TRBD1. J gave up 4 bases and V 3 bases, and 11 bases lay outside the gene matches. Germline assignment: CDR1 MNHEY and CDR2 SMNVEV (reference sequence). The CDR3 totals 16 residues. The CDR3 DNA reads TGTGCCAGCAGTTTTGGATCGGGACAGACAGGCTATGGCTACACCTTC. It translates to CASSFGSGQTGYGYTF.

This clone was counted between two and nine times. The rearrangement joins TRBV4-2 to TRBJ1-6, with 7 positions matching TRBD1. The CDR3 runs 15 residues. Per germline, CDR1 LGHNA and CDR2 YNFKEQ. V gave up 0 bases and J gave up 12 bases; unmatched junction bases: 8. The DNA of the CDR3 is TGTGCCAGCAGCCAAGAAGTGACAGGGCGTCTACCCCTCCACTTT. Translated: CASSQEVTGRLPLHF.

The chain links TRBV5-1 to TRBJ2-5; TRBD2 aligns across 7 bases. Trimming removed 7 bases from V and 4 bases from J; junction bases left unmatched: 13. Germline V gene data show CDR1 as SGHRS and CDR2 as YFSETQ. The CDR3 covers 15 residues. CDR3 coding DNA: TGCGCCAGCGGGGGGGGAGTTGGAGAGGGAGAGACCCAGTACTTC. This translates into CASGGGVGEGETQYF.

The chain is built from TRBV7-2 and TRBJ2-1; 7 bases fit TRBD2. The CDR3 contains 22 residues. Germline trimming cut 0 bases from V and 0 bases from J; bases unmatched to any gene: 20. The V gene's germline CDR1 is SGHTA and CDR2 FQGNSA. The CDR3 coding sequence is TGTGCCAGCAGCTTAGCGTTTGTAACTAGGCTAGCGGTATTTAGCTCCTACAATGAGCAGTTCTTC. It yields the protein CASSLAFVTRLAVFSSYNEQFF.

The chain combines TRBV7-9 with TRBJ2-7; possibly TRBD2 for D (5 bases). The V end lost 6 bases, the J end lost 9 bases, and 15 bases lay between the germline ends. This CDR3 region has 12 residues. CDR1 and CDR2 from the germline V gene are SEHNR and FQNEAQ (reference sequence). CDR3 region: CASSSAGIGQYF. CDR3 DNA: TGTGCCAGCAGTTCCGCCGGGATAGGGCAGTACTTC.

This clone was picked up a small number of times. The V and J genes are TRBV12-2 and TRBJ2-7; TRBD2, the table's D call, was not compared with the DNA. TRBV12-2 is assigned pseudogene status. The CDR3 extends over 14 amino acids. This CDR3 is CASRLELSGYEQYF. In DNA, the CDR3 is TGTGCAAGTCGCTTAGAACTGTCTGGCTACGAGCAGTACTTC.

The chain couples TRBV5-6 to TRBJ2-1, with 7 bases aligning to TRBD2. The V and J ends lost 1 base and 5 bases, in that order; junction bases with no gene match: 6. Germline lookup yields CDR1 SGHDT and CDR2 YYEEEE. The length of the CDR3 is 15 residues. The DNA for the CDR3 is TGTGCCAGCAGCTTGTGGGGACTACCACACAATGAGCAGTTCTTC. It yields the protein CASSLWGLPHNEQFF.

As for this clone: The sample has other DNA sequences that encode this CDR3 too. The chain recombines TRBV30 with TRBJ2-7; perhaps TRBD2 as D (5 bases). The CDR3 covers 15 residues. V lost 0 bases and J 9 bases, leaving 21 bases between the germline ends. The germline V gene encodes CDR1 GTSNPN and CDR2 SVGIG (reference sequence). CDR3 in DNA: TGTGCCTGGAGTGTAGCGTTATTTGGGAGCCTAGGGCAGTACTTC. This gives the protein CAWSVALFGSLGQYF.

J is TRBJ2-1 and V is TRBV7-9; 10 bases are shared with TRBD2. The trim removed 2 bases at V and 6 bases at J, leaving 4 bases unmatched. In germline, CDR1 is SEHNR, CDR2 FQNEAQ (reference sequence). The CDR3 covers 15 residues. CDR3 amino acids: CASSLLASGSNEQFF. In nucleotides, the CDR3 is TGTGCCAGCAGCTTACTGGCTAGCGGGAGCAATGAGCAGTTCTTC.

The CDR3 DNA follows: TGTGCCAGCAGCTTTGCAGGGATCTACGAGCAGTACTTC. Translated, it gives CASSFAGIYEQYF. The chain carries TRBV5-5 and TRBJ2-7; tentative D call: TRBD1 (5 bases). The CDR3 extends over 13 amino acids. The V end lost 2 bases, the J end lost 3 bases, and 9 bases lay between the germline ends. The germline V gene encodes CDR1 SGHKS and CDR2 YYEKEE (reference sequence).

The CDR3 DNA sequence: TGTGCCAGCAGTCCCAACGGGGGTCCCTTCTACGAGCAGTACTTC. Translation: CASSPNGGPFYEQYF. This rearrangement joins TRBV27 to TRBJ2-7, with D possibly TRBD2 on 6 matching bases. Trimming pared 5 bases from V and 3 bases from J, leaving 17 bases between. Germline lookup yields CDR1 MNHEY and CDR2 SMNVEV (reference sequence). This CDR3 has 15 amino acids.

This clone was counted only a few times. The chain couples TRBV29-1 to TRBJ2-6; D may be TRBD1 (5 bases). CDR3 length: 17 residues. Germline loops: CDR1 SQVTM, CDR2 ANQGSEA. The V end was cut by 4 bases, the J end by 0 bases, with 16 bases between. The CDR3 DNA reads TGCAGCGTTGTATCGGACACGAGCCTCTCTGGGGCCAACGTCCTGACTTTC. Its protein is CSVVSDTSLSGANVLTF.

This clone is a singleton in its sample. The V call is TRBV5-1, the J call TRBJ2-2; D is undetermined. Germline values: CDR1 SGHRS, CDR2 YFSETQ. CDR3 length: 14 residues. Trimming left V 4 bases short and J 2 bases short, with 9 bases between. CDR3 protein: CASSVELNTGELFF. CDR3 sequence (DNA): TGCGCCAGCAGCGTGGAGCTAAACACCGGGGAGCTGTTTTTT.

The chain recombines TRBV2 with TRBJ1-5; no definite D call. Germline CDR1 and CDR2: SNHLY and FYNNEI. The ends were cut back, 3 bases at V and 1 base at J, with 13 bases in the middle. This CDR3 has 16 amino acids. The CDR3 reads CASSDSLRRSNQPQHF. CDR3 in DNA: TGTGCCAGCAGTGATAGTCTCCGGAGGAGCAATCAGCCCCAGCATTTT.

The gene calls are TRBV7-9 and TRBJ2-1; a weak D match, TRBD2 (5 bases). The CDR3 consists of 13 residues. Trimming took off 5 bases at V and 8 bases at J, with 13 bases between the two ends. From germline, CDR1 is SEHNR and CDR2 FQNEAQ (reference sequence). This chain's CDR3 is CASSPGLTDEQFF. The CDR3, as DNA: TGTGCCAGCAGCCCCGGACTTACTGATGAGCAGTTCTTC.

Regarding this clone: In the same sample, other DNA sequences code for this CDR3. The genes are TRBV27 and TRBJ2-5; 7 nucleotides line up with TRBD1. CDR3 size: 14 residues. Germline CDR1 and CDR2: MNHEY and SMNVEV (reference sequence). V lost 2 bases and J lost 3; bases outside the gene matches: 3. CDR3 sequence (DNA): TGTGCCAGCAGTTTAGCAACAGGGGAAGAGACCCAGTACTTC. Protein product: CASSLATGEETQYF.

To note about this clone: The germline gene is not matched at one end of the junction; a read error may be the cause. The chain links TRBV7-9 to TRBJ2-7; 7 bases line up with TRBD2. The CDR3 runs to 16 residues. CDR1 SEHNR and CDR2 FQNEAQ come from the germline V gene (reference sequence). CDR3 bases: TGTTCCAGCAGCTTAGGTTCGGCGGGAGTATCGTACGAGCAGTACTTC. This translates into CSSSLGSAGVSYEQYF.

This clone was detected only a few times. The chain couples TRBV28 to TRBJ2-1; TRBD2 is a possible D gene (5 bases). Trimming removed 6 bases from V and 8 bases from J, with 20 bases in between. The CDR3 extends over 15 amino acids. CDR1 and CDR2 (germline): MDHEN, SYDVKM. As DNA, the CDR3 is TGTGCCAGCAGCCCCGTGAGGCCACCGAGGGATGAGCAGTTCTTC. This translates into CASSPVRPPRDEQFF.